This TCR beta chain comes out of a study of T cells after yellow fever vaccination. Trimming shortened V by 3 bases and J by 10 bases, and 20 bases separated the two germline ends. Germline-derived CDR1 and CDR2 are SGDLS and YYNGEE. The CDR3 sequence is 15 residues long. The study's findings and limits: Reappearance after the booster was seen for most primary-vaccination clones, at approximately 97% CD4 and roughly 90% CD8.

It was through 5'RACE template switching that TCR cDNA was made, with a universal primer site and UMIs added. TCRdb ran MiXCR on the 5' RACE reads and lists one entry per CDR3 protein. Seen here are 95,000 to 150,000 distinct CDR3 sequences, 7.5% to 10% observed once, and the top ten hold 30% to 50%. This clonotype was seen at least ten times. Its cognate antigen is unknown. Sequencing was performed on CD8+ T cells sorted from PBMCs, taken on the day of the yellow fever booster vaccination. The source of this sequence is a man younger than 35 who received the YFV17D yellow fever vaccine. The chain joins TRBV9 to TRBJ2-1; D remains unclear. CDR3 DNA sequence: TGTGCCAGCAGCGAAGGGTATGGACCCCCCGGCGAGCAGTTCTTC. This gives the protein CASSEGYGPPGEQFF.